The 3 T cell receptor beta chains below come from one sample, sequenced in a study of T cells after yellow fever vaccination. TCRdb re-derived calls from the 5' RACE reads in MiXCR, one entry per CDR3 protein. The sample includes approximately 450,000 distinct CDR3 sequences, approximately 18% seen only once; the top ten take 18%. This sample comprised PBMCs, obtained before the yellow fever booster vaccination. Receptors were obtained from a man between 18 and 29 years old who received the YFV17D yellow fever vaccine.

The V and J genes are TRBV10-1 and TRBJ2-5; unclear D gene. There are 12 residues in the CDR3. The germline gives CDR1 WNHNN, CDR2 SYGVQD (reference sequence). Trimming removed 3 bases at V and 5 bases at J, with 7 bases between. CDR3: CASSDRRETQYF. The DNA of the CDR3 is TGCGCCAGCAGTGACCGACGGGAGACCCAGTACTTC.

This clonotype has only a few counts. This chain connects TRBV14 to TRBJ2-1, with unresolved D. Germline assignment: CDR1 SGHDN and CDR2 FVKESK. The CDR3 covers 12 residues. V lost 2 bases and J 5 bases, leaving 4 bases between the germline ends. In DNA form, the CDR3 reads TGTGCCAGCAGCCAACCCCACAATGAGCAGTTCTTC. Its translation is CASSQPHNEQFF.

In its sample, this clonotype was seen a few times. This sequence joins TRBV7-2 and TRBJ2-3; no definite D call. CDR3 length: 13 amino acids. Germline V CDR1 and CDR2: SGHTA, FQGNSA. V was shortened by 4 bases and J by 4 bases, with 9 bases between the two germline ends. CDR3 nucleotide sequence: TGTGCCAGCAGCTCTTATACCGCAGATACGCAGTATTTT. As protein: CASSSYTADTQYF.